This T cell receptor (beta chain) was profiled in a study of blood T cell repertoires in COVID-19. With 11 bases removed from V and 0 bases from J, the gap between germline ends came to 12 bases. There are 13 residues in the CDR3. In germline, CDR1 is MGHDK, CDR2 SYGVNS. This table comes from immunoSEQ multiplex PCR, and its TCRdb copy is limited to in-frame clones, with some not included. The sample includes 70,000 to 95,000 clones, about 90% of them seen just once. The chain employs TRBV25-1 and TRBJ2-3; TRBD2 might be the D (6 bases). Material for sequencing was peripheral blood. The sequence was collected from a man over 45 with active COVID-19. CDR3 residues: CAAATSSTDTQYF. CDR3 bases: TGTGCCGCCGCAACTAGCAGCACAGATACGCAGTATTTT. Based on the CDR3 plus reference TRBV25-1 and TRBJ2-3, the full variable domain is EADIYQTPRYLVIGTGKKITLECSQTMGHDKMYWYQQDPGMELHLIHYSYGVNSTEKGDLSSESTVSRIRTEHFPLTLESARPSHTSQYLCAAATSSTDTQYFGPGTRLTVL.